The rows below give T cell receptor beta chains drawn from one sample of a study of blood T cell repertoires in COVID-19. Using immunoSEQ multiplex PCR, the repertoire was profiled, and TCRdb retains in-frame clones only, with some absent. Among about 200,000 clones listed, nearly 90% were seen once. The sequenced material came from PBMCs or T cells enriched from blood (not recorded which). These receptor sequences come from a woman in her thirties with acute COVID-19. The CDR3 runs from the conserved cysteine through the conserved F or W. D genes are given only for firm matches. Where a row states a size, it is once, few, many or the class of an expanded clone; other rows omit it.

v_gene: TRBV7-9; d_gene: -; abundance: -; j_gene: TRBJ2-5; CDR3nt: TGTGCCAGCAGCTTACGGGAGTCGGTAAGAGAAGAGACCCAGTACTTC; CDR3aa: CASSLRESVREETQYF
v_gene: TRBV19; d_gene: -; abundance: once; j_gene: TRBJ1-2; CDR3nt: TGTGCCAGTAGTTCGTTACAGGGCCCTGCTGGCTACACCTTC; CDR3aa: CASSSLQGPAGYTF
v_gene: TRBV10-2; d_gene: -; abundance: -; j_gene: TRBJ2-5; CDR3nt: TGCGCCAGCAGTGGGGACTGGCAAGAGACCCAGTACTTC; CDR3aa: CASSGDWQETQYF
v_gene: TRBV19; d_gene: -; abundance: -; j_gene: TRBJ1-6; CDR3nt: TGTGCCAGTAGGCCGACAGGCCTAAATTCACCCCTCCACTTT; CDR3aa: CASRPTGLNSPLHF
v_gene: TRBV7-3; d_gene: -; abundance: -; j_gene: TRBJ1-1; CDR3nt: TGTGCCAGCAGCAAGAGTCCAGGACAGTCGGGAGCTTTCTTT; CDR3aa: CASSKSPGQSGAFF
v_gene: TRBV4-1; d_gene: TRBD1; abundance: -; j_gene: TRBJ1-3; CDR3nt: TGCGCCAGCAGCACACCGGGACAGGGTGGAAACACCATATATTTT; CDR3aa: CASSTPGQGGNTIYF
v_gene: TRBV27; d_gene: TRBD1; abundance: -; j_gene: TRBJ2-1; CDR3nt: TGTGCCAGCAGTTTGTTTACAGGGGCCTACAATGAGCAGTTCTTC; CDR3aa: CASSLFTGAYNEQFF
v_gene: TRBV7-9; d_gene: TRBD1; abundance: -; j_gene: TRBJ1-2; CDR3nt: TGTGCCAGCAGCCTAGGGACAGGGCAAGGCTACACCTTC; CDR3aa: CASSLGTGQGYTF
v_gene: TRBV6-1; d_gene: -; abundance: -; j_gene: TRBJ2-1; CDR3nt: TGTGCCAGCAGTGAAGGCCGGGGTCCTAACCCCTACAATGAGCAGTTCTTC; CDR3aa: CASSEGRGPNPYNEQFF
v_gene: TRBV7-9; d_gene: -; abundance: -; j_gene: TRBJ1-1; CDR3nt: TGTGCCAGCAGCTTAGGGGAGGGCTGGTACACTGAAGCTTTCTTT; CDR3aa: CASSLGEGWYTEAFF
v_gene: TRBV11-3; d_gene: -; abundance: -; j_gene: TRBJ1-1; CDR3nt: TGTGCCAGCAGCTCACAGGGTACGAACACTGAAGCTTTCTTT; CDR3aa: CASSSQGTNTEAFF
v_gene: TRBV5-6; d_gene: -; abundance: -; j_gene: TRBJ1-2; CDR3nt: TGTGCCAGCAGCTTGAGCTACCCGGGAGGCTACACCTTC; CDR3aa: CASSLSYPGGYTF
v_gene: TRBV5-8; d_gene: TRBD2; abundance: -; j_gene: TRBJ2-1; CDR3nt: TGTGCCAGCAGCTTGGAGGCAGCGGGGGGGAGCTCCTACAATGAGCAGTTCTTC; CDR3aa: CASSLEAAGGSSYNEQFF
v_gene: TRBV9; d_gene: -; abundance: once; j_gene: TRBJ1-6; CDR3nt: TGTGCCAGCAGCGTAGTTGATGAGGAATCACCCCTCCACTTT; CDR3aa: CASSVVDEESPLHF
v_gene: TRBV5-8; d_gene: TRBD1; abundance: -; j_gene: TRBJ2-7; CDR3nt: TGTGCCAGCAGCCGGACAGGGGCTTACGAGCAGTACTTC; CDR3aa: CASSRTGAYEQYF
v_gene: TRBV3-1/TRBV3-2; d_gene: TRBD2; abundance: -; j_gene: TRBJ2-1; CDR3nt: TGTGCCAGCAGCCAAGCGCTAGCGGGCTACAATGAGCAGTTCTTC; CDR3aa: CASSQALAGYNEQFF
v_gene: TRBV19; d_gene: TRBD1; abundance: -; j_gene: TRBJ2-1; CDR3nt: TGTGCCAGTACCCTAGGGACAGGACCCTACAATGAGCAGTTCTTC; CDR3aa: CASTLGTGPYNEQFF
v_gene: TRBV7-2; d_gene: TRBD1; abundance: -; j_gene: TRBJ1-6; CDR3nt: TGTGCCAGCAGACCGGGACAGAACTATAATTCACCCCTCCACTTT; CDR3aa: CASRPGQNYNSPLHF
v_gene: TRBV6-4; d_gene: -; abundance: -; j_gene: TRBJ2-1; CDR3nt: TGTGCCAGCAGTGAATCCCTAGCGACCGATGAGCAGTTCTTC; CDR3aa: CASSESLATDEQFF
v_gene: TRBV28; d_gene: TRBD2; abundance: -; j_gene: TRBJ2-7; CDR3nt: TGTGCCAGCAGCCGAACTAGCGGGGGTTCAGAATCCTACGAGCAGTACTTC; CDR3aa: CASSRTSGGSESYEQYF
v_gene: TRBV3-1/TRBV3-2; d_gene: TRBD2; abundance: -; j_gene: TRBJ2-5; CDR3nt: TGTGCCAGCAGCCAGGGCGAAACTCTAGCGGGGGGTTCAGAGACCCAGTACTTC; CDR3aa: CASSQGETLAGGSETQYF
v_gene: TRBV7-2; d_gene: TRBD1; abundance: -; j_gene: TRBJ1-1; CDR3nt: TGTGCCAGCAGCTTAGACTCAGGGGGCGCTAGGGCTTTCTTT; CDR3aa: CASSLDSGGARAFF
v_gene: TRBV14; d_gene: -; abundance: once; j_gene: TRBJ2-7; CDR3nt: TGTGCCAGCAGCCAAGTAACAGAAGAGCAGTACTTC; CDR3aa: CASSQVTEEQYF